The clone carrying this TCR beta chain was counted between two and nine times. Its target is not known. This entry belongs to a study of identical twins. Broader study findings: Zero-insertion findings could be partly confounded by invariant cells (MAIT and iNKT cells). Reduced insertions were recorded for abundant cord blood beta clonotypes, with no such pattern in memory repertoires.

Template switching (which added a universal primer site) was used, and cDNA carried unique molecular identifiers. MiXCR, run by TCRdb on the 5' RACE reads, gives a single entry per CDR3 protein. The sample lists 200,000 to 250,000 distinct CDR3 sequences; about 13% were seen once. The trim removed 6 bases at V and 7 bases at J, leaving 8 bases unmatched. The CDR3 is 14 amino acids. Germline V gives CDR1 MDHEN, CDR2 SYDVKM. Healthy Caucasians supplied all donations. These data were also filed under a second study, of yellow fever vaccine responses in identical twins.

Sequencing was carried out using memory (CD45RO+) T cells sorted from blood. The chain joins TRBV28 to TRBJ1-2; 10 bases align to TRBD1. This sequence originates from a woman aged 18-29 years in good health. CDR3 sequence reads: CASRPGQGVTGYTF. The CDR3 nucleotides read TGTGCCAGCAGGCCCGGACAGGGGGTTACTGGCTACACCTTC.